The 8 T cell receptor beta chains reported below all come from one sample, sequenced in a study of shared clonotypes between healthy human individuals. Using immunoSEQ multiplex PCR, the repertoire was profiled, and TCRdb retains in-frame clones only, with some absent. In the table there are approximately 100,000 clones, about 67% of which are singletons. The sequenced material came from memory CD8+ T cells sorted from blood. Subset specified: CD45RO+ cells pooled with CCR7-negative TemRA cells. Receptors were obtained from a woman between 25 and 40 years old in good health.

The V and J genes are TRBV28 and TRBJ2-7; D possibly corresponds to TRBD2 (6 bases). The CDR3 consists of 15 residues. Germline-derived CDR1 and CDR2 are MDHEN and SYDVKM. Trimming cost V 6 bases and J 2 bases, with 17 bases left between them. In DNA, the CDR3 is TGTGCCAGCAGCACCCCGACTAGAAGTCCCTACGAGCAGTACTTC. Protein sequence: CASSTPTRSPYEQYF. Drawing the rest from reference TRBV28 and TRBJ2-7, the complete variable domain is DVKVTQSSRYLVKRTGEKVFLECVQDMDHENMFWYRQDPGLGLRLIYFSYDVKMKEKGDIPEGYSVSREKKERFSLILESASTNQTSMYLCASSTPTRSPYEQYFGPGTRLTVT.

The chain joins TRBV13 to TRBJ2-7; 7 bases align to TRBD1. The J segment lost 4 bases and the V segment lost 5 bases, leaving 8 bases of the junction unmatched. CDR1 and CDR2 (germline): PRHDT, FYEKMQ (reference sequence). The CDR3 covers 14 residues. CDR3: CASSTGQSTYEQYF. CDR3 coding DNA: TGTGCCAGCAGCACGGGACAGTCAACTTACGAGCAGTACTTC.

J is TRBJ2-5 and V is TRBV28, with 10 bases that match TRBD1. In germline, CDR1 is MDHEN, CDR2 SYDVKM. V shed 4 bases, J shed 4 bases, and the junction held 6 bases outside the gene matches. The CDR3 contains 15 residues. In nucleotides, the CDR3 is TGTGCCAGCAGTTACCTGACAGGGGGCGGAGAGACCCAGTACTTC. The encoded protein is CASSYLTGGGETQYF.

The chain links TRBV2 to TRBJ2-7; possibly TRBD2 for D (5 bases). The CDR3 extends over 13 amino acids. Germline-derived CDR1 and CDR2 are SNHLY and FYNNEI. Trimming stripped 2 bases from V and 5 bases from J, with 10 bases between. CDR3 sequence: CASSENYGDEQYF. Written as DNA, the CDR3 is TGTGCCAGCAGTGAAAATTACGGGGACGAGCAGTACTTC.

J is TRBJ2-3 and V is TRBV4-1; TRBD2 might be the D (5 bases). V lost 3 bases to trimming and J lost 2 bases, with 15 bases between them. Germline CDR1 reads MGHRA; CDR2 reads YSYEKL. CDR3 length equals 16 residues. The CDR3 region is CASSHDKRFPTDTQYF. Here the CDR3 DNA reads TGCGCCAGCAGCCACGATAAGCGGTTCCCCACAGATACGCAGTATTTT.

This chain joins TRBV29-1 and TRBJ2-5; TRBD2 aligns across 7 bases. The CDR3 totals 12 residues. Looked up from germline, CDR1 is SQVTM and CDR2 is ANQGSEA. The J segment lost 5 bases and the V segment lost 6 bases, leaving 6 bases of the junction unmatched. The CDR3 protein is CSVQTSRETQYF. CDR3 nucleotides: TGCAGCGTGCAGACTAGCAGGGAGACCCAGTACTTC.

This clone was picked up one time. The chain recombines TRBV7-8 with TRBJ2-1; 11 positions match TRBD2. This CDR3 comprises 15 residues. Losses at the gene ends were 5 bases for V and 4 bases for J; bases not matched to a gene: 4. Germline V gives CDR1 SGHVS, CDR2 FQNEAQ. CDR3 amino acids: CASSKVAGGYNEQFF. DNA for the CDR3: TGTGCCAGCAGCAAAGTAGCGGGAGGGTACAATGAGCAGTTCTTC.

The chain is built from TRBV9 and TRBJ2-4; D may be TRBD2 (6 bases). With 2 bases removed from V and 5 bases from J, the gap between germline ends came to 11 bases. The CDR3 runs to 14 residues. From germline, CDR1 is SGDLS and CDR2 YYNGEE. CDR3 protein: CASSVGGVQNIQYF. The CDR3 bases are TGTGCCAGCAGCGTTGGAGGGGTTCAAAACATTCAGTACTTC.